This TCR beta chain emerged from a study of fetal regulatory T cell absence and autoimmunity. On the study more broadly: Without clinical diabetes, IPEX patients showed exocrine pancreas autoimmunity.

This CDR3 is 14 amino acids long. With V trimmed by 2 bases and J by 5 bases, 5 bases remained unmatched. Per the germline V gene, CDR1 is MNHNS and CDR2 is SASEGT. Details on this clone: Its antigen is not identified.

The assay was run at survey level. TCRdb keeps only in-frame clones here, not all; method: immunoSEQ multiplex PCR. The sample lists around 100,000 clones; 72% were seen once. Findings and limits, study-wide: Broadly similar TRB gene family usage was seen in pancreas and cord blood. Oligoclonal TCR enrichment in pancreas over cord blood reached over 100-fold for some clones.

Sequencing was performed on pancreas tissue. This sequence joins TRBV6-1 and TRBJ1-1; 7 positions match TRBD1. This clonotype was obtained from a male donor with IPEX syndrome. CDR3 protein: CASSERRGRTEAFF. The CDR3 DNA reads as TGTGCCAGCAGTGAAAGAAGGGGGCGAACTGAAGCTTTCTTT.